These 29 T cell receptor beta chains were sequenced from one sample in a study of beta chain features in type 1 diabetes. The investigators reverse transcribed all of the isolated RNA, so they sequenced expressed TCRB transcripts. TCRdb keeps only in-frame clones here, not all; method: immunoSEQ multiplex PCR. This table holds 600,000 or so clones, 11% to 15% found once. Their cognate antigens are unknown. Notes on the study in general: TCRB CDR3 length was moderately but significantly reduced in all four CD4+ subsets of Type 1 diabetes patients.

The sequencing sample was made of naive CD4+ T cells from blood. The receptors were gathered from a man aged 18 to 29 with type 1 diabetes.

As concerns this clone: Additional DNA sequences in this sample encode the identical CDR3. The chain combines TRBV9 with TRBJ1-1, with D perhaps TRBD1 (5 bases). V lost 4 bases, J lost 0 bases, and 13 bases lay in between. CDR1 SGDLS and CDR2 YYNGEE come from the germline V gene. This CDR3 is 15 amino acids long. In DNA form, the CDR3 reads TGTGCCAGCAGCCCTCGGGGGACGATGAACACTGAAGCTTTCTTT. Its translation is CASSPRGTMNTEAFF.

The rearrangement links TRBV27 to TRBJ2-2, with TRBD2 matching over 8 bases. Trimming took 3 bases from V and 4 from J; bases not matched to a gene: 4. The CDR3 runs to 15 residues. CDR1 is MNHEY and CDR2 is SMNVEV in the germline V gene (reference sequence). The CDR3 bases are TGTGCCAGCAGTTTGGCGGGAGGCGCCACCGGGGAGCTGTTTTTT. Its protein product is CASSLAGGATGELFF.

This clone was picked up a small number of times. J is TRBJ1-1 and V is TRBV30; tentative D call: TRBD1 (5 bases). CDR3 length: 16 amino acids. The germline V and J ends were trimmed by 0 bases and 6 bases, with 20 bases remaining between them. The germline V gene encodes CDR1 GTSNPN and CDR2 SVGIG (reference sequence). This chain's CDR3 is CAWSVKDARGLPEAFF. CDR3 DNA: TGTGCCTGGAGTGTAAAGGACGCGAGGGGCCTTCCTGAAGCTTTCTTT.

This clone has just a few counts. The rearrangement joins TRBV5-4 to TRBJ1-2; unclear D gene. This CDR3 spans 14 amino acids. The V end lost 0 bases, the J end lost 4 bases, and 10 bases lay between the germline ends. Germline CDR1 SGHNT, CDR2 YYREEE (reference sequence). The CDR3 nucleotides are TGTGCCAGCAGCTTGGAGAACAGAGCCTATGGCTACACCTTC. This gives the protein CASSLENRAYGYTF. The full variable domain, completed using reference TRBV5-4 and TRBJ1-2, is ETGVTQSPTHLIKTRGQQVTLRCSSQSGHNTVSWYQQALGQGPQFIFQYYREEENGRGNFPPRFSGLQFPNYSSELNVNALELDDSALYLCASSLENRAYGYTFGSGTRLTVV.

This clone was counted only a few times. This rearrangement joins TRBV30 to TRBJ2-3, with 7 positions matching TRBD2. The CDR3 is 13 amino acids. V lost 0 bases and J lost 10; bases outside the gene matches: 7. Germline CDR1 reads GTSNPN; CDR2 reads SVGIG (reference sequence). The chain's CDR3 is CAWSVRRGNAQYF. The CDR3 DNA sequence: TGTGCCTGGAGTGTACGGCGGGGGAACGCGCAGTATTTT.

This clone was seen a few times. The identical CDR3 is also encoded by other nucleotide sequences in the sample. This chain connects TRBV5-1 to TRBJ1-1; D unresolved. The CDR3 spans 11 residues. Trimming shortened V by 0 bases and J by 7 bases, and 4 bases separated the two germline ends. The germline V gene encodes CDR1 SGHRS and CDR2 YFSETQ. CDR3 DNA sequence: TGCGCCAGCAGCTTGGAGGGTGAAGCTTTCTTT. It yields the protein CASSLEGEAFF.

The rearrangement uses TRBV15 and TRBJ2-2, with 7 bases aligning to TRBD1. This CDR3 has 15 amino acids. Per germline, CDR1 LNHNV and CDR2 YYDKDF (reference sequence). V was pared by 6 bases and J by 4 bases, with 8 bases of the junction left unmatched. Written as DNA, the CDR3 is TGTGCCACCAGGGTAGGGGGCAGGTCCACCGGGGAGCTGTTTTTT. Protein product: CATRVGGRSTGELFF.

This clone has more than one count but fewer than ten. The chain couples TRBV18 to TRBJ2-2; 8 positions agree with TRBD1. V gave up 2 bases and J gave up 7 bases; unmatched junction bases: 9. The CDR3 sequence is 16 residues long. CDR1 KGHSH and CDR2 LQKENI come from the germline V gene. CDR3 bases: TGTGCCAGCTCACCAGCGGCAGGGGGCATGAGCGGGGAGCTGTTTTTT. It encodes CASSPAAGGMSGELFF.

The gene calls are TRBV25-1 and TRBJ2-1; 8 nucleotides match TRBD2. CDR1 and CDR2 from the germline V gene are MGHDK and SYGVNS. Trimming removed 7 bases from V and 3 bases from J; junction bases left unmatched: 8. CDR3 size: 15 residues. The CDR3 DNA follows: TGTGCCAGCACCCCCGGGGGGGCAGTCTACAATGAGCAGTTCTTC. This gives the protein CASTPGGAVYNEQFF.

This clone was observed a few times. The chain employs TRBV7-2 and TRBJ2-7; D is undetermined. Trimming shortened V by 8 bases and J by 2 bases, and 7 bases separated the two germline ends. Germline-derived CDR1 and CDR2 are SGHTA and FQGNSA. This CDR3 has 11 amino acids. Written as DNA, the CDR3 is TGTGCCAGCGCCCAGGCCTACGAGCAGTACTTC. It translates to CASAQAYEQYF.

The chain links TRBV25-1 to TRBJ2-2, with 7 bases identical to TRBD1. The trim removed 9 bases at V and 4 bases at J, leaving 8 bases unmatched. The CDR3 spans 14 residues. From germline, CDR1 is MGHDK and CDR2 SYGVNS. The CDR3, as DNA: TGTGCCAGTTCCAAGACAGGGTCCACCGGGGAGCTGTTTTTT. This codes for CASSKTGSTGELFF.

This clone was observed a few times. This chain connects TRBV2 to TRBJ2-3; 11 bases agree with TRBD2. The CDR3 consists of 15 residues. Germline lookup yields CDR1 SNHLY and CDR2 FYNNEI. V was clipped by 3 bases and J by 5 bases; unmatched bases: 4. The CDR3 protein is CASSEGLAEGDTQYF. For the CDR3, the DNA is TGTGCCAGCAGTGAGGGACTAGCGGAAGGAGATACGCAGTATTTT.

The chain combines TRBV29-1 with TRBJ2-1, with D unclear. Trimming shortened V by 3 bases and J by 4 bases, and 7 bases separated the two germline ends. Per germline, CDR1 SQVTM and CDR2 ANQGSEA. The CDR3 loop spans 12 amino acids. DNA of the CDR3: TGCAGCGTTGATCTGTTGTACAATGAGCAGTTCTTC. This gives the protein CSVDLLYNEQFF.

In its sample, this clone was seen a few times. This sequence joins TRBV2 and TRBJ2-5; TRBD2 is a possible D gene (5 bases). CDR1 is SNHLY and CDR2 is FYNNEI in the germline V gene. The CDR3 sequence is 11 residues long. Trimming took off 7 bases at V and 5 bases at J, with 8 bases between the two ends. The CDR3 bases are TGTGCCAGCATGCGGAGGGAGACCCAGTACTTC. The encoded protein is CASMRRETQYF.

In this sample, this clone turned up a few times. The V call is TRBV14, the J call TRBJ1-2; D is uncertain. Germline assignment: CDR1 SGHDN and CDR2 FVKESK. The CDR3 has 13 residues. The ends were cut back, 0 bases at V and 8 bases at J, with 10 bases in the middle. CDR3 region: CASSQEGRLGYTF. In nucleotides, the CDR3 is TGTGCCAGCAGCCAAGAGGGCAGACTCGGCTACACCTTC.

As DNA, the CDR3 is TGTGCCAGCGGCGGGGTCGCAGATAATCAGCCCCAGCATTTT. It translates to CASGGVADNQPQHF. This rearrangement joins TRBV7-9 to TRBJ1-5; no reliable D call. The CDR3 extends over 14 amino acids. The germline V gene encodes CDR1 SEHNR and CDR2 FQNEAQ (reference sequence). The V gene lost 8 bases and the J gene lost 4 bases, with 15 bases spanning the gap. Looking up the rest from reference TRBV7-9 and TRBJ1-5 gives the full variable domain: DTGVSQNPRHKITKRGQNVTFRCDPISEHNRLYWYRQTLGQGPEFLTYFQNEAQLEKSRLLSDRFSAERPKGSFSTLEIQRTEQGDSAMYLCASGGVADNQPQHFGDGTRLSIL.

About this clone: The same CDR3 is also encoded by other DNA sequences in this sample. CDR3 sequence reads: CASSRDRGTYEQYF. The CDR3 nucleotides read TGTGCCAGCAGCCGGGACAGGGGTACCTACGAGCAGTACTTC. This rearrangement joins TRBV7-2 to TRBJ2-7, with 10 bases aligning to TRBD1. The V segment lost 5 bases and the J segment 2 bases; nucleotides outside the gene matches: 3. CDR3 size: 14 residues. CDR1 is SGHTA and CDR2 is FQGNSA in the germline V gene.

This clone was picked up a small number of times. The rearrangement joins TRBV29-1 to TRBJ1-4; no clear D. V dropped 4 bases and J dropped 0 bases, with 6 bases sitting between them. This CDR3 contains 13 residues. Germline values: CDR1 SQVTM, CDR2 ANQGSEA. Here the CDR3 reads CSVAVSTNEKLFF. The DNA for the CDR3 is TGCAGCGTTGCCGTTTCAACTAATGAAAAACTGTTTTTT.

With respect to this clone: Other DNA sequences in the same sample also yield this CDR3. The chain recombines TRBV30 with TRBJ2-5, with unresolved D. The CDR3 has 11 residues. The germline gives CDR1 GTSNPN, CDR2 SVGIG (reference sequence). V dropped 4 bases and J dropped 5 bases, with 8 bases sitting between them. The CDR3 here is CAWTPGETQYF. CDR3 nucleotide sequence: TGTGCCTGGACCCCCGGGGAGACCCAGTACTTC. Supplemented by reference TRBV30 and TRBJ2-5, the full variable domain reads SQTIHQWPATLVQPVGSPLSLECTVEGTSNPNLYWYRQAAGRGLQLLFYSVGIGQISSEVPQNLSASRPQDRQFILSSKKLLLSDSGFYLCAWTPGETQYFGPGTRLLVL.

The gene calls are TRBV4-3 and TRBJ1-6; 8 bases map to TRBD1. Germline trimming cut 4 bases from V and 7 bases from J; bases unmatched to any gene: 6. Germline V gene data show CDR1 as LGHNA and CDR2 as YSLEER. The CDR3 has 15 residues. The CDR3 bases are TGCGCCAGCAGCCCGCAGGGGGCCCAAAATTCACCCCTCCACTTT. Its translation: CASSPQGAQNSPLHF.

This chain uses TRBV7-2 with TRBJ2-7; TRBD1 matches at 9 bases. Trimming removed 5 bases from V and 4 bases from J; junction bases left unmatched: 6. This CDR3 comprises 14 residues. Per the germline V gene, CDR1 is SGHTA and CDR2 is FQGNSA. CDR3 nucleotide sequence: TGTGCCAGCAGCCTCTCGACAGGGGGGTACGAGCAGTACTTC. Translation gives CASSLSTGGYEQYF.

The chain uses TRBV6-1 and TRBJ1-1, with a weak D call TRBD1 (5 bases). Germline V lookup: CDR1 MNHNS, CDR2 SASEGT. V lost 5 bases to trimming and J lost 4 bases, with 11 bases between them. This CDR3 spans 13 amino acids. CDR3 sequence: CASSTTRATEAFF. The DNA of the CDR3 is TGTGCCAGCAGTACAACCAGGGCCACTGAAGCTTTCTTT.

The chain joins TRBV4-2 to TRBJ2-1; D uncertain. V lost 0 bases and J 5 bases, leaving 8 bases between the germline ends. Germline V gene data show CDR1 as LGHNA and CDR2 as YNFKEQ. This CDR3 is 14 amino acids long. Written as DNA, the CDR3 is TGTGCCAGCAGCCAAGATCCGGCCGACAATGAGCAGTTCTTC. As protein: CASSQDPADNEQFF.

The chain's CDR3 is CASGLVGNNQPQHF. In DNA, the CDR3 is TGTGCTAGTGGTTTGGTGGGGAACAATCAGCCCCAGCATTTT. This chain connects TRBV12-5 to TRBJ1-5, with unresolved D. Trimming removed 0 bases at V and 3 bases at J, with 6 bases between. This CDR3 region has 14 residues. Germline-derived CDR1 and CDR2 are LGHNT and FRNRAP.

This clone has only a few counts. V usage is TRBV9 and J usage is TRBJ2-1; D ambiguous. V was clipped by 2 bases and J by 0 bases, with 12 bases between them. The CDR3 has 16 residues. CDR1 and CDR2 from the germline V gene are SGDLS and YYNGEE. CDR3 sequence (DNA): TGTGCCAGCAGCGTTTTAGGGCTAAGCTCCTACAATGAGCAGTTCTTC. Amino acid sequence: CASSVLGLSSYNEQFF.

The CDR3: CASSLGDRGSYEQYF. The CDR3 DNA reads TGTGCCAGCAGCCTCGGGGACAGGGGGTCCTACGAGCAGTACTTC. The rearrangement links TRBV4-2 to TRBJ2-7; 11 nucleotides align to TRBD1. The V gene end was trimmed by 4 bases and the J gene end by 1 base; junction bases not matched to a gene: 3. From germline, CDR1 is LGHNA and CDR2 YNFKEQ. There are 15 residues in the CDR3.

The rearrangement joins TRBV2 to TRBJ2-1, with D maybe TRBD2 (5 bases). The CDR3 has 15 residues. V was cut by 5 bases and J by 7 bases, with 18 bases left in between. Germline V CDR1 and CDR2: SNHLY, FYNNEI. CDR3 nucleotide sequence: TGTGCCAGCAGTACCGAATCGGGATCCCAAAATGAGCAGTTCTTC. It encodes CASSTESGSQNEQFF. Full variable domain (missing parts from reference TRBV2 and TRBJ2-1): EPEVTQTPSHQVTQMGQEVILRCVPISNHLYFYWYRQILGQKVEFLVSFYNNEISEKSEIFDDQFSVERPDGSNFTLKIRSTKLEDSAMYFCASSTESGSQNEQFFGPGTRLTVL.

The rearrangement uses TRBV29-1 and TRBJ1-1; 7 bases are shared with TRBD1. The CDR3 runs 13 residues. The J segment lost 1 base and the V segment lost 5 bases, leaving 4 bases of the junction unmatched. The germline gives CDR1 SQVTM, CDR2 ANQGSEA. DNA of the CDR3: TGCAGCGTTTCAGGGGACAGGAACACTGAAGCTTTCTTT. This encodes CSVSGDRNTEAFF.

Only a few counts were recorded for this clone. The J gene is TRBJ2-5, the V gene TRBV5-1; TRBD2 aligns across 8 bases. Germline V gives CDR1 SGHRS, CDR2 YFSETQ. The CDR3 is made up of 16 amino acids. V lost 6 bases, J lost 2 bases, and 12 bases stayed unmatched. The DNA of the CDR3 is TGCGCCAGCACTAACTTAAGCGGGAGTTCGCAAGAGACCCAGTACTTC. Amino acids: CASTNLSGSSQETQYF.